Given below is one T cell receptor (beta chain) in context. This sample was included in a study of blood T cell repertoires in COVID-19. About the study: Both acute and convalescent COVID-19 samples were obtained from the United States, Italy and Spain. From T cells, B-cell-depleted T cells, or PBMCs came the material, which was cDNA or gDNA.

In the authors' workflow: How many nucleated cells were present was estimated from reference gene primer amplification. The data were produced by immunoSEQ multiplex PCR, yet TCRdb's version contains in-frame clones alone and is incomplete. V and J calls and clone size follow that table, whereas D and trimming were derived from the DNA. The sample holds approximately 80,000 clones, about 92% seen once. Sequencing was performed on peripheral blood. The sequence derives from a woman aged 50 to 60 in a cohort sampled during active COVID-19.

CDR3 in amino acids: CASGLLRSGEQYF. The CDR3 DNA reads as TGTGCCAGCGGTTTGCTCCGGTCGGGCGAGCAGTACTTC. This chain connects TRBV6-5 to TRBJ2-7; D is unresolved. CDR3 size: 13 residues. The ends were cut back, 8 bases at V and 6 bases at J, with 17 bases in the middle. Germline lookup yields CDR1 MNHEY and CDR2 SVGAGI.